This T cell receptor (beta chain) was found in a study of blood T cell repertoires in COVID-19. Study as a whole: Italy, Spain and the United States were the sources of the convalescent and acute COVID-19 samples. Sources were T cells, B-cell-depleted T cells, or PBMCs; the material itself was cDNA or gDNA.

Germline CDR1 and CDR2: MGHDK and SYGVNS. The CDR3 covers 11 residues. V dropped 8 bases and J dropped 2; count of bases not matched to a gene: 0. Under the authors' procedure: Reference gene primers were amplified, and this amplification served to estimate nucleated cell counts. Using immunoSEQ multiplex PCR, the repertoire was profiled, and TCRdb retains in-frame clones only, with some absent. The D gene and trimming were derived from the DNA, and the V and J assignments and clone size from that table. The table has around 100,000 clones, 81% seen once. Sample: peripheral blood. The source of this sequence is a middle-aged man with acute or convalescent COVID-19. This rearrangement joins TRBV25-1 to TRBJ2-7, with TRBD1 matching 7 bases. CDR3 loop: CASGTAYEQYF. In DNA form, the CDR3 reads TGTGCCAGCGGGACAGCCTACGAGCAGTACTTC.